Shown below are 25 T cell receptor beta chains from a single sample sequenced in a study of beta chain features in type 1 diabetes. What was sequenced were expressed TCRB transcripts, since all of the isolated RNA had been reverse transcribed. Profiled with immunoSEQ multiplex PCR; TCRdb holds only in-frame clones, not every one. Of about 660,000 clones listed, 11% to 15% are singletons. Study findings and constraints: The study found moderately but significantly shorter TCRB CDR3s in all four CD4+ subsets of Type 1 diabetes patients.

The antigens for these receptors are not known. The sample comprised naive CD4+ T cells from blood. These receptors all stem from a man aged 18 to 29 with type 1 diabetes.

This clone was seen a handful of times. This CDR3 is CASIRQGVGETQYF. Written as DNA, the CDR3 is TGTGCCAGCATACGTCAGGGTGTTGGAGAGACCCAGTACTTC. This chain connects TRBV5-6 to TRBJ2-5; tentative D call: TRBD1 (5 bases). Germline CDR1 is SGHDT and CDR2 is YYEEEE. The CDR3 runs to 14 residues. V lost 6 bases and J 4 bases, leaving 16 bases between the germline ends.

This clone was counted only a few times. This chain connects TRBV27 to TRBJ2-5; 11 positions agree with TRBD2. This CDR3 is built from 14 residues. The V segment lost 5 bases and the J segment 4 bases; nucleotides outside the gene matches: 3. Germline CDR1 reads MNHEY; CDR2 reads SMNVEV (reference sequence). CDR3 region: CASSPGTSGETQYF. CDR3 coding DNA: TGTGCCAGCAGTCCCGGGACTAGCGGAGAGACCCAGTACTTC.

This clone was picked up a small number of times. The chain joins TRBV4-1 to TRBJ1-2, with D possibly being TRBD1 (5 bases). Per the germline V gene, CDR1 is MGHRA and CDR2 is YSYEKL. The V gene lost 3 bases and the J gene lost 4 bases, with 12 bases spanning the gap. This CDR3 contains 14 residues. The CDR3 reads CASSHPDSVYGYTF. The CDR3 nucleotides are TGCGCCAGCAGCCATCCCGACAGCGTCTATGGCTACACCTTC.

This clone has a handful of counts. This sequence joins TRBV7-9 and TRBJ1-4, with TRBD1 matching over 9 bases. The CDR3 extends over 15 amino acids. CDR1 and CDR2 (germline): SEHNR, FQNEAQ (reference sequence). The ends lost 5 bases at V and 4 bases at J; junction bases unmatched: 5. CDR3 sequence: CASSPLGQGNEKLFF. The CDR3 nucleotides are TGTGCCAGCAGCCCCCTGGGACAGGGTAATGAAAAACTGTTTTTT.

In this sample, this clone turned up a few times. The rearrangement uses TRBV7-2 and TRBJ2-1; TRBD1 aligns across 7 bases. The trim removed 1 base at V and 5 bases at J, leaving 2 bases unmatched. The CDR3 is 14 amino acids. Germline CDR1 reads SGHTA; CDR2 reads FQGNSA. The CDR3 bases are TGTGCCAGCAGCTTAGGGGACAGAAACAATGAGCAGTTCTTC. Translation: CASSLGDRNNEQFF.

The chain employs TRBV7-2 and TRBJ2-7, with D tentatively TRBD2 (6 bases). Trimming removed 5 bases at V and 5 bases at J, with 13 bases between. The germline gives CDR1 SGHTA, CDR2 FQGNSA. The CDR3 sequence is 13 residues long. CDR3 region: CASSRGDSDEQYF. CDR3 nucleotide sequence: TGTGCCAGCAGCCGCGGGGACTCGGACGAGCAGTACTTC. Using reference TRBV7-2 and TRBJ2-7 for the parts outside the CDR3, the full variable domain is GAGVSQSPSNKVTEKGKDVELRCDPISGHTALYWYRQSLGQGLEFLIYFQGNSAPDKSGLPSDRFSAERTGGSVSTLTIQRTQQEDSAVYLCASSRGDSDEQYFGPGTRLTVT.

This clone was seen more than once but under ten times. The V gene is TRBV18, the J gene TRBJ2-1; no firm D call. Trimming removed 0 bases from V and 2 bases from J, with 2 bases in between. This CDR3 has 13 amino acids. Germline V CDR1 and CDR2: KGHSH, LQKENI. The CDR3 nucleotides read TGTGCCAGCTCACCACCGGCCTACAATGAGCAGTTCTTC. Translating gives CASSPPAYNEQFF. The whole variable domain, filled in from reference TRBV18 and TRBJ2-1, reads NAGVMQNPRHLVRRRGQEARLRCSPMKGHSHVYWYRQLPEEGLKFMVYLQKENIIDESGMPKERFSAEFPKEGPSILRIQQVVRGDSAAYFCASSPPAYNEQFFGPGTRLTVL.

The genes are TRBV13 and TRBJ2-7; 9 bases line up with TRBD2. Germline values: CDR1 PRHDT, CDR2 FYEKMQ (reference sequence). This CDR3 region has 16 residues. V shed 5 bases, J shed 2 bases, and the junction held 10 bases outside the gene matches. The CDR3 nucleotides are TGTGCCAGCAGCCCCCCTACTAGCGGGCGACCCTACGAGCAGTACTTC. This encodes CASSPPTSGRPYEQYF. Complete variable domain (other parts from reference TRBV13 and TRBJ2-7): AAGVIQSPRHLIKEKRETATLKCYPIPRHDTVYWYQQGPGQDPQFLISFYEKMQSDKGSIPDRFSAQQFSDYHSELNMSSLELGDSALYFCASSPPTSGRPYEQYFGPGTRLTVT.

The table lists this clone with a few counts. The chain uses TRBV29-1 and TRBJ2-3; TRBD2 matches at 14 bases. The V and J ends lost 6 bases and 2 bases, in that order; junction bases with no gene match: 1. This CDR3 contains 14 residues. Germline V gene sequence: CDR1 SQVTM, CDR2 ANQGSEA. CDR3 sequence (DNA): TGCAGCGTGGGACTAGCGGGAGACACAGATACGCAGTATTTT. Its protein is CSVGLAGDTDTQYF.

This clone was seen more than once but under ten times. The V gene is TRBV9, the J gene TRBJ2-7, with D tentatively TRBD1 or TRBD2 (5 bases each). Germline V gives CDR1 SGDLS, CDR2 YYNGEE. The V end lost 1 base, the J end lost 6 bases, and 11 bases lay between the germline ends. The CDR3 sequence is 13 residues long. CDR3 DNA: TGTGCCAGCAGCGTAAGAGGGACCGCCGAGCAGTACTTC. Its protein product is CASSVRGTAEQYF.

J is TRBJ1-1 and V is TRBV5-1; TRBD1 agrees at 9 bases. The CDR3 loop spans 15 amino acids. V was pared by 0 bases and J by 2 bases, with 2 bases of the junction left unmatched. Germline lookup yields CDR1 SGHRS and CDR2 YFSETQ. The DNA for the CDR3 is TGCGCCAGCAGCTTGGTTACAGGGGGCAACACTGAAGCTTTCTTT. Its translation is CASSLVTGGNTEAFF.

The chain joins TRBV18 to TRBJ2-1; possibly TRBD2 for D (5 bases). The CDR3 totals 14 residues. Germline V CDR1 and CDR2: KGHSH, LQKENI. The V gene lost 2 bases and the J gene lost 7 bases, with 12 bases spanning the gap. The CDR3 is CASSPGRVLNEQFF. CDR3 in DNA: TGTGCCAGCTCACCAGGGCGGGTTCTGAATGAGCAGTTCTTC. Looking up the rest from reference TRBV18 and TRBJ2-1 gives the full variable domain: NAGVMQNPRHLVRRRGQEARLRCSPMKGHSHVYWYRQLPEEGLKFMVYLQKENIIDESGMPKERFSAEFPKEGPSILRIQQVVRGDSAAYFCASSPGRVLNEQFFGPGTRLTVL.

V gene TRBV7-9 combines with J gene TRBJ2-7; 7 nucleotides align to TRBD1. The CDR3 is 15 amino acids. V was pared by 4 bases and J by 6 bases, with 12 bases of the junction left unmatched. Germline CDR1 reads SEHNR; CDR2 reads FQNEAQ (reference sequence). The CDR3 bases are TGTGCCAGCAGCTCCGGACCGACAGGGTCGAGCGAGCAGTACTTC. The encoded protein is CASSSGPTGSSEQYF.

The sample holds a few counts of this clone. V is TRBV30 and J is TRBJ2-1, with a tentative D call TRBD2 (5 bases). Germline V gives CDR1 GTSNPN, CDR2 SVGIG (reference sequence). V lost 4 bases and J lost 0, with 16 bases in between. The CDR3 covers 16 residues. The CDR3 DNA sequence: TGTGCCTGGAAAAGTTCTAGCCCGAGCTCCTACAATGAGCAGTTCTTC. Amino acid sequence: CAWKSSSPSSYNEQFF.

This clone was observed a single time. V and J are TRBV5-4 and TRBJ2-2; D possibly corresponds to TRBD1 (5 bases). This CDR3 contains 15 residues. Looked up from germline, CDR1 is SGHNT and CDR2 is YYREEE (reference sequence). V lost 4 bases to trimming and J lost 2 bases, with 12 bases between them. In DNA, the CDR3 is TGTGCCAGCAGCATATTGACAGTAAACACCGGGGAGCTGTTTTTT. Its translation: CASSILTVNTGELFF. Drawing the rest from reference TRBV5-4 and TRBJ2-2, the complete variable domain is ETGVTQSPTHLIKTRGQQVTLRCSSQSGHNTVSWYQQALGQGPQFIFQYYREEENGRGNFPPRFSGLQFPNYSSELNVNALELDDSALYLCASSILTVNTGELFFGEGSRLTVL.

This chain links TRBV29-1 with TRBJ2-7; D perhaps matches TRBD2 (5 bases). The length of the CDR3 is 11 residues. V lost 8 bases and J 5 bases, leaving 13 bases between the germline ends. The V gene's germline CDR1 is SQVTM and CDR2 ANQGSEA. For the CDR3, the DNA is TGCAGCTTCGGAACCGGGGACGAGCAGTACTTC. Protein: CSFGTGDEQYF.

J is TRBJ1-2 and V is TRBV4-3; D not certain. This CDR3 is built from 15 residues. Trimming removed 0 bases from V and 2 bases from J, with 10 bases in between. Germline V gene data show CDR1 as LGHNA and CDR2 as YSLEER. DNA of the CDR3: TGCGCCAGCAGCCAAGAATGGGCCGGGAACTATGGCTACACCTTC. Translating gives CASSQEWAGNYGYTF.

The table lists this clone with a few counts. The rearrangement joins TRBV30 to TRBJ1-2; 9 bases fit TRBD1. This CDR3 has 17 amino acids. Per germline, CDR1 GTSNPN and CDR2 SVGIG (reference sequence). V lost 3 bases to trimming and J lost 7 bases; unmatched junction nucleotides: 18. CDR3 sequence (DNA): TGTGCCTGGAGCCCCGGGACAGGGACTGTACTGCCTGGTGGCTACACCTTC. Protein sequence: CAWSPGTGTVLPGGYTF.

This chain links TRBV5-4 with TRBJ2-3; 10 bases agree with TRBD2. The V and J ends lost 5 bases and 1 base, in that order; junction bases with no gene match: 4. The germline gives CDR1 SGHNT, CDR2 YYREEE (reference sequence). The CDR3 has 15 residues. The CDR3 here is CASRSGTSGTDTQYF. The CDR3 DNA reads as TGTGCCAGCAGATCCGGGACTAGCGGCACAGATACGCAGTATTTT.

This chain links TRBV5-1 with TRBJ2-7, with 8 nucleotides matching TRBD1. Germline values: CDR1 SGHRS, CDR2 YFSETQ. J was trimmed by 5 bases and V by 4 bases; bases with no gene match: 8. The CDR3 has 14 amino acids. The CDR3 region has the DNA TGCGCCAGCAGCAACCGGACAGGGCTGGACGAGCAGTACTTC. This translates into CASSNRTGLDEQYF. The full variable domain, completed using reference TRBV5-1 and TRBJ2-7, is KAGVTQTPRYLIKTRGQQVTLSCSPISGHRSVSWYQQTPGQGLQFLFEYFSETQRNKGNFPGRFSGRQFSNSRSEMNVSTLELGDSALYLCASSNRTGLDEQYFGPGTRLTVT.

The V gene is TRBV4-1, the J gene TRBJ2-3, with 11 bases identical to TRBD1. CDR3 length: 17 amino acids. Germline V gene data show CDR1 as MGHRA and CDR2 as YSYEKL. The junction had 4 bases not matched to a gene; V was cut back by 0 bases and J by 2 bases. The DNA of the CDR3 is TGCGCCAGCAGCCAAGACCGGACAGGGGGCTACACAGATACGCAGTATTTT. Translating it yields CASSQDRTGGYTDTQYF.

This clone appeared a few times. V is TRBV14 and J is TRBJ2-1; 8 nucleotides align to TRBD2. The junction had 9 bases not matched to a gene; V was cut back by 7 bases and J by 4 bases. Per germline, CDR1 SGHDN and CDR2 FVKESK. The CDR3 is 15 amino acids. The DNA for the CDR3 is TGTGCCAGCACCCCCCTAGCGGGCCGATACAATGAGCAGTTCTTC. This encodes CASTPLAGRYNEQFF.

This clone was detected a few times. This chain connects TRBV6-6 to TRBJ1-5; perhaps TRBD1 as D (5 bases). Germline V gene data show CDR1 as MNHNY and CDR2 as SVGAGI (reference sequence). The CDR3 contains 14 residues. Trimming left V 6 bases short and J 2 bases short, with 11 bases between. CDR3 in amino acids: CASRIGTGNQPQHF. Written as DNA, the CDR3 is TGTGCCAGCAGGATAGGGACGGGCAATCAGCCCCAGCATTTT.

This clone turned up a few times. The chain couples TRBV9 to TRBJ1-5; D not resolved. The germline gives CDR1 SGDLS, CDR2 YYNGEE. Between the trimmed V and J ends, which lost 4 bases and 1 base, there was a span of 6 bases. The CDR3 sequence is 13 residues long. CDR3: CASSPASNQPQHF. The CDR3 DNA follows: TGTGCCAGCAGCCCTGCAAGCAATCAGCCCCAGCATTTT.

The gene calls are TRBV7-9 and TRBJ2-5; D possibly corresponds to TRBD2 (5 bases). The CDR3 runs to 11 residues. Germline loops: CDR1 SEHNR, CDR2 FQNEAQ (reference sequence). The ends were cut back, 1 base at V and 13 bases at J, with 10 bases in the middle. Here the CDR3 reads CASSLERTLYF. The CDR3 nucleotides are TGTGCCAGCAGCTTAGAGCGGACTTTGTACTTC.